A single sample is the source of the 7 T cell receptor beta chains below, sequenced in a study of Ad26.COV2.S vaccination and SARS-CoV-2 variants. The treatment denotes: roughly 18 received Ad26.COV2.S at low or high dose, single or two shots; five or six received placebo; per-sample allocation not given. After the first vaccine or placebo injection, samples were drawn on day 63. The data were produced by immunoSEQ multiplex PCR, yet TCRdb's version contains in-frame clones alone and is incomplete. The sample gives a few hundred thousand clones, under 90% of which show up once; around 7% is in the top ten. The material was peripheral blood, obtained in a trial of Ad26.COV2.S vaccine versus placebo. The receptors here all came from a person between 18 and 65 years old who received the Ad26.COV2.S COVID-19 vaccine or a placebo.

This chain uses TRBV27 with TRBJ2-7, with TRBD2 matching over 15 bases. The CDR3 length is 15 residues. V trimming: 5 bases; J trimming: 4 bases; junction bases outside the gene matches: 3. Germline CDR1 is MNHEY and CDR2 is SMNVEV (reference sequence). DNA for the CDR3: TGTGCCAGCAGTCCGGGACTAGCGGGAGGATACGAGCAGTACTTC. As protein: CASSPGLAGGYEQYF.

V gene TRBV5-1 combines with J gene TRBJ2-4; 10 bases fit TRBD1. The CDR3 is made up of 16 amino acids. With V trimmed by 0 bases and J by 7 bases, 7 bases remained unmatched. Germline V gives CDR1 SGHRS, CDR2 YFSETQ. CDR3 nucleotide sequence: TGCGCCAGCAGCTTGGCACCGGGACAGGGGTGGAACATTCAGTACTTC. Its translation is CASSLAPGQGWNIQYF.

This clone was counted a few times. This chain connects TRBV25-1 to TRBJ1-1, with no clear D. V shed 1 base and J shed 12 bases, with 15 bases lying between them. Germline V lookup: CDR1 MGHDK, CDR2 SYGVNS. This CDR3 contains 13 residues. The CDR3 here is CASSESVSRGTFF. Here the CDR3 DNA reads TGTGCCAGCAGTGAATCAGTGTCTCGAGGGACTTTCTTT.

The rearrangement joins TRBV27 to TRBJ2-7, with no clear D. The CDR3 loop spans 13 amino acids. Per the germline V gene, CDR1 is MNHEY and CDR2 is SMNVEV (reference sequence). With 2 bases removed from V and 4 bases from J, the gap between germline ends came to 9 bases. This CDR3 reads CASSLGSEYEQYF. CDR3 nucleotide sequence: TGTGCCAGCAGTTTAGGGTCAGAGTACGAGCAGTACTTC.

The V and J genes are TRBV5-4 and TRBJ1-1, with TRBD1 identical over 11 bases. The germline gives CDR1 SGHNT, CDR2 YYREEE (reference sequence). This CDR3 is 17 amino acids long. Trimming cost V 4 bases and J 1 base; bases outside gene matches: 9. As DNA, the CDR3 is TGTGCCAGCAGCCGACCGGGACAGGGGGTAGGGAACACTGAAGCTTTCTTT. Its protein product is CASSRPGQGVGNTEAFF.

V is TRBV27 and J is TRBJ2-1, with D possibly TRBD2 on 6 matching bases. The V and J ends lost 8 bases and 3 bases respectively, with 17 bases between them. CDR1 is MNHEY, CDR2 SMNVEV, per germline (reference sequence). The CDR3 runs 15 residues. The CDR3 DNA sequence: TGTGCCAGCTCCATTCCCACGGGAGTCTACAATGAGCAGTTCTTC. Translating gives CASSIPTGVYNEQFF.

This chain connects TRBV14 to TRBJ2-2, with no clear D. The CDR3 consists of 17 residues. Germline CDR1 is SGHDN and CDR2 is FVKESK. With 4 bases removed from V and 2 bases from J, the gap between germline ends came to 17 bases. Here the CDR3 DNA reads TGTGCCAGCAGCCTCCCGCAGAGACTGGACAACACCGGGGAGCTGTTTTTT. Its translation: CASSLPQRLDNTGELFF.